Listed below are T cell receptor beta chains from one sample, sequenced in a study of neurological immune-mediated disorders. Each CDR3 protein is one row after TCRdb ran MiXCR on the 5' RACE reads. The data contain 45,000 to 50,000 distinct CDR3 sequences, roughly 4.1% of them singletons. Sequenced material: PBMCs. These receptors all come from a woman aged 55-69 years with multiple sclerosis. CDR3s leave out the opening cysteine and the closing phenylalanine or tryptophan. Clone size, where shown, is once, few, many, or a class for clones that have expanded.

>many|TRBV18|TRBJ1-1
ASSFGQGFNTEAF
>-|TRBV18|TRBJ1-4
ASSSQDIRGEKLF
>-|TRBV11-2|TRBJ2-3
ASSWGVRTDTQY
>many|TRBV10-3|TRBJ2-5
AISADRGKETQY
>-|TRBV20-1|TRBJ2-7
SAKPWEVEQY
>many|TRBV3-1|TRBJ2-5
ASSQDAEEETQY
>many|TRBV10-3|TRBJ2-3
AISEGDSGRARDTQY
>few|TRBV20-1|TRBJ1-6
SAREWGVTSSPLN
>few|TRBV5-1|TRBJ1-1
ASSLDGGGPEAF
>-|TRBV20-1|TRBJ2-5
SAPGLKETQY
>-|TRBV9|TRBJ2-3
ASSVVATDTQY
>many|TRBV2|TRBJ2-1
ASSLLLASVDEQF
>many|TRBV9|TRBJ1-5
ASSVGGSYQPQH
>few|TRBV10-1|TRBJ2-2
ASSENRVAGELF
>-|TRBV5-1|TRBJ1-1
ASSLGQGLNTEAF
>many|TRBV3-1|TRBJ2-1
ASSHPLSNEQF
>few|TRBV10-3|TRBJ1-1
AISDGDRDTEAF
>many|TRBV12-3/TRBV12-4|TRBJ2-1
ASSRGLAGGPGQF
>many|TRBV7-9|TRBJ1-2
ASAGVRDSQSYGYT
>many|TRBV20-1|TRBJ2-1
SAISGLNNEQF
>-|TRBV5-1|TRBJ1-1
ASTLEGVRDTEAF
>many|TRBV7-7|TRBJ2-5
ASSLGGVETQY